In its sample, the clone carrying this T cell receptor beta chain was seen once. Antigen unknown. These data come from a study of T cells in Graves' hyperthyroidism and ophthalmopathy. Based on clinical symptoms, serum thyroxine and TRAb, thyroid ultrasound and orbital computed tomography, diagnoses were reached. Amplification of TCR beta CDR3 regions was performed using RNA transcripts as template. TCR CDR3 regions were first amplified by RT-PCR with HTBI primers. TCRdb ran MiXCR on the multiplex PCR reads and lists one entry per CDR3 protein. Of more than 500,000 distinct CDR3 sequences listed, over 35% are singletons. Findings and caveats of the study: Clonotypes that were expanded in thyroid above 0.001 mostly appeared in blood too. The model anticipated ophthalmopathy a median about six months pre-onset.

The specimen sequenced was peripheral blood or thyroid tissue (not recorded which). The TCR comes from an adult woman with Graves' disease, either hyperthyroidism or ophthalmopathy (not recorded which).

CDR3 sequence: CASNTGLYEQYF. In nucleotides, the CDR3 is TGTGCCAGCAATACAGGGCTCTACGAGCAGTACTTC. The chain uses TRBV28 and TRBJ2-7, with D possibly being TRBD1 (6 bases). The V gene's germline CDR1 is MDHEN and CDR2 SYDVKM. The CDR3 is made up of 12 amino acids. V was shortened by 7 bases and J by 3 bases, with 10 bases between the two germline ends. The variable domain in full, with the rest retrieved from reference TRBV28 and TRBJ2-7, is DVKVTQSSRYLVKRTGEKVFLECVQDMDHENMFWYRQDPGLGLRLIYFSYDVKMKEKGDIPEGYSVSREKKERFSLILESASTNQTSMYLCASNTGLYEQYFGPGTRLTVT.